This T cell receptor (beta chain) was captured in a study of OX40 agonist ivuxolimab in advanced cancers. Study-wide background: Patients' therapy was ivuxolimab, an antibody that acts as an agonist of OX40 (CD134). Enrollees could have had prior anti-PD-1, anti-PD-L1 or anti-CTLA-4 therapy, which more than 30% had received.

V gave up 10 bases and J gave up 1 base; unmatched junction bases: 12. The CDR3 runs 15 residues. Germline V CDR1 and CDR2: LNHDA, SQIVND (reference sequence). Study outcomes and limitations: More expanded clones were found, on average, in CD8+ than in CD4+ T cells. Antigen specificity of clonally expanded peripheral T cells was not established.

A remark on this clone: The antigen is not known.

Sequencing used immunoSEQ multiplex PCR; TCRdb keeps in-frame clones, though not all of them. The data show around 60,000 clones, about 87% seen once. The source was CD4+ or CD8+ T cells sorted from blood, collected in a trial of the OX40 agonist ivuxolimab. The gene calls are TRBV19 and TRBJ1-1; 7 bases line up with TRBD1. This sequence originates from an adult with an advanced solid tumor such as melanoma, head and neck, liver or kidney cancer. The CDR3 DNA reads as TGTGCCACCTCCTCGAAGGGACAGAAGAACACTGAAGCTTTCTTT. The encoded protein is CATSSKGQKNTEAFF.